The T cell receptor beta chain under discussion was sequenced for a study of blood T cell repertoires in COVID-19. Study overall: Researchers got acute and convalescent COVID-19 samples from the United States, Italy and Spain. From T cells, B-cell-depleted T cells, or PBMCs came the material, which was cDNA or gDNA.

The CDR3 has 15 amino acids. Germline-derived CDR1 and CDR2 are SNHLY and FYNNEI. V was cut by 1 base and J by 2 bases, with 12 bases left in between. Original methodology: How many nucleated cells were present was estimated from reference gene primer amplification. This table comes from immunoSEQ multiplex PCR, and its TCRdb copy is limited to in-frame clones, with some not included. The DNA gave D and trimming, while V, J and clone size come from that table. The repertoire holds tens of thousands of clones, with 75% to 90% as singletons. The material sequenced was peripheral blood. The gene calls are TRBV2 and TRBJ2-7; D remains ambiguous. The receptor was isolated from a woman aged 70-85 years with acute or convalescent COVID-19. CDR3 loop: CASSEVGRDTYEQYV. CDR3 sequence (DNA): TGTGCCAGCAGTGAAGTTGGGCGCGACACCTACGAGCAGTACGTC.